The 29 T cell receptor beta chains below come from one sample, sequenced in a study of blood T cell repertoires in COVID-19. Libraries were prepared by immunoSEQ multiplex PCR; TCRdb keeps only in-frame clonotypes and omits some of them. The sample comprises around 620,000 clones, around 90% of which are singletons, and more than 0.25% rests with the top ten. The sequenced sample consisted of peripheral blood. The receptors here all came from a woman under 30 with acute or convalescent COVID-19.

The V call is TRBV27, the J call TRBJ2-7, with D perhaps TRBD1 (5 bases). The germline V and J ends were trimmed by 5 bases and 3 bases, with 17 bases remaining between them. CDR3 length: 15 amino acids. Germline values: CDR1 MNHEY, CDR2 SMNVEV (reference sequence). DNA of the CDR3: TGTGCCAGCAGTCCATCAGGGCCTTACCTCTACGAGCAGTACTTC. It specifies CASSPSGPYLYEQYF.

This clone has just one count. Written as DNA, the CDR3 is TGTGCCATCACTGTCTCCAGGGACAGTAGCTACACCTTC. This encodes CAITVSRDSSYTF. The chain combines TRBV10-3 with TRBJ1-2; 7 bases are a match to TRBD1. V lost 7 bases, J lost 9 bases, and 11 bases stayed unmatched. The CDR3 has 13 residues. Germline CDR1 ENHRY, CDR2 SYGVKD.

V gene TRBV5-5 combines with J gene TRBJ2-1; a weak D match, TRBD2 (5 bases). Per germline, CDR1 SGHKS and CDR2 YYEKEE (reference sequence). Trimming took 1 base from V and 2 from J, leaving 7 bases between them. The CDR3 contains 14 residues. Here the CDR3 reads CASSLTGTYNEQFF. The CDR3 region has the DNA TGTGCCAGCAGCTTGACGGGAACCTACAATGAGCAGTTCTTC.

CDR3 sequence reads: CASSQQPSGVTYEQYF. CDR3 bases: TGCGCCAGCAGCCAGCAGCCTAGCGGGGTGACCTACGAGCAGTACTTC. The chain links TRBV4-3 to TRBJ2-7; TRBD2 aligns across 9 bases. The V segment lost 3 bases and the J segment 2 bases; nucleotides outside the gene matches: 8. CDR3 length: 16 amino acids. Germline loops: CDR1 LGHNA, CDR2 YSLEER.

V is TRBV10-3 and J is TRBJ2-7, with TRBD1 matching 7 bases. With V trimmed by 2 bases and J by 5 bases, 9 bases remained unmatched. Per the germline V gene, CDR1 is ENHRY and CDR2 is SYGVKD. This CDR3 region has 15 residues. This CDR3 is CAISEHRQGTNEQYF. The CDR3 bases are TGTGCCATCAGTGAGCACCGACAGGGTACTAACGAGCAGTACTTC.

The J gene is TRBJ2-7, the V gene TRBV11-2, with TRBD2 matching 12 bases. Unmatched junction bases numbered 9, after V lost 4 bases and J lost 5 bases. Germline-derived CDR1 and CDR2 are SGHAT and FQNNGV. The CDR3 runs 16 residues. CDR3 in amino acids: CASSSRLGLAGDEQYF. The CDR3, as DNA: TGTGCCAGCAGCTCGCGCCTGGGACTAGCGGGTGACGAGCAGTACTTC.

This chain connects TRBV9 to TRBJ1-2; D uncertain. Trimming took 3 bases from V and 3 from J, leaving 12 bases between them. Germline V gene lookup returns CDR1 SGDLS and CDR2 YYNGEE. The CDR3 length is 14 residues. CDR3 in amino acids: CASSDPRVHYGYTF. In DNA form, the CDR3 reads TGTGCCAGCAGCGACCCGCGGGTCCACTATGGCTACACCTTC.

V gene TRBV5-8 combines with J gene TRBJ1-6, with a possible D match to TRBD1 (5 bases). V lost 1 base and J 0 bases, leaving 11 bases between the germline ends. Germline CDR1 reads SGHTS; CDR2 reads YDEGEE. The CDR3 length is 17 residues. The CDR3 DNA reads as TGTGCCAGCAGCTTGTGGGGGAGGAGCTCCTATAATTCACCCCTCCACTTT. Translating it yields CASSLWGRSSYNSPLHF.

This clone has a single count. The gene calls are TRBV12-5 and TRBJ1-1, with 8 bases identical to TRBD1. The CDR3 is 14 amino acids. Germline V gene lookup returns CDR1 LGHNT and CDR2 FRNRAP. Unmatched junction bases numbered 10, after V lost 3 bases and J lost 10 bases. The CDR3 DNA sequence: TGTGCTAGTGGTTTCCAGGACAGGGTGGGGGGAGCTTTCTTT. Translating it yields CASGFQDRVGGAFF.

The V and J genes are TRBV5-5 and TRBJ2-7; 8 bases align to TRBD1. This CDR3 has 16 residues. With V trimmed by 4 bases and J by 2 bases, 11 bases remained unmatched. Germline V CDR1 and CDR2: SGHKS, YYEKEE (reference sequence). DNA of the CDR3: TGTGCCAGCAGCCCCCGAACAGGGGGGCTCCCCTACGAGCAGTACTTC. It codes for CASSPRTGGLPYEQYF.

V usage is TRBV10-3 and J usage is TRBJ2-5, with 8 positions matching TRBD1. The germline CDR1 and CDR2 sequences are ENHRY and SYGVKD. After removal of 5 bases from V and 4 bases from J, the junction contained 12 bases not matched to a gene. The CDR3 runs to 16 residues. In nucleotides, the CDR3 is TGTGCCATCAGTTCCTCGACAGGGGTCGACAGAGAGACCCAGTACTTC. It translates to CAISSSTGVDRETQYF.

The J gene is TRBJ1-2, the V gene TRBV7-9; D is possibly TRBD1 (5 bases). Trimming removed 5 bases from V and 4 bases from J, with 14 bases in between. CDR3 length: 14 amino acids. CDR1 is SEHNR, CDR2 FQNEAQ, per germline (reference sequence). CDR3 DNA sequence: TGTGCCAGCAGCCTGAGGACACCTCTCTATGGCTACACCTTC. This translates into CASSLRTPLYGYTF. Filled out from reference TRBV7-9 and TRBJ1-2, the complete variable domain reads DTGVSQNPRHKITKRGQNVTFRCDPISEHNRLYWYRQTLGQGPEFLTYFQNEAQLEKSRLLSDRFSAERPKGSFSTLEIQRTEQGDSAMYLCASSLRTPLYGYTFGSGTRLTVV.

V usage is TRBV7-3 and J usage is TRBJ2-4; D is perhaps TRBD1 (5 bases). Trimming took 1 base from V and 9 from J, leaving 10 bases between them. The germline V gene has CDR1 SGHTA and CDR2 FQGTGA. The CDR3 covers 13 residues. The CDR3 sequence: CASSLRQGGIQYF. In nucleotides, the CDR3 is TGTGCCAGCAGCTTAAGGCAGGGTGGCATTCAGTACTTC.

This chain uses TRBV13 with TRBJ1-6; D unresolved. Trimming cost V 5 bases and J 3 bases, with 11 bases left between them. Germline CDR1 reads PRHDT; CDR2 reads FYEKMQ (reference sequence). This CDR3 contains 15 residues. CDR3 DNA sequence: TGTGCCAGCAGCACCGGACGGGACTATAATTCACCCCTCCACTTT. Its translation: CASSTGRDYNSPLHF. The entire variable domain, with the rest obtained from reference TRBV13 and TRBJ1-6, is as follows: AAGVIQSPRHLIKEKRETATLKCYPIPRHDTVYWYQQGPGQDPQFLISFYEKMQSDKGSIPDRFSAQQFSDYHSELNMSSLELGDSALYFCASSTGRDYNSPLHFGNGTRLTVT.

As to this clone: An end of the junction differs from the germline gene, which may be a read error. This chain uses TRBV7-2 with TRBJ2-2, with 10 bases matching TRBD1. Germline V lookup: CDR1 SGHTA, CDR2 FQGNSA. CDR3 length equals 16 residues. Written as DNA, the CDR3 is TGTGCCAGCAGCTTAATGGGACAGGGGAACGCCGGGGAGCTGTTTTTT. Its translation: CASSLMGQGNAGELFF.

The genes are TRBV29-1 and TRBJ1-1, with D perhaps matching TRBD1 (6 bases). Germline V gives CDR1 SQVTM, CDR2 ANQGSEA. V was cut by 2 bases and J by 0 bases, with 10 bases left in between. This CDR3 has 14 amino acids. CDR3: CSVETGHLNTEAFF. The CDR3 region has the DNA TGCAGCGTTGAAACGGGACACCTGAACACTGAAGCTTTCTTT.

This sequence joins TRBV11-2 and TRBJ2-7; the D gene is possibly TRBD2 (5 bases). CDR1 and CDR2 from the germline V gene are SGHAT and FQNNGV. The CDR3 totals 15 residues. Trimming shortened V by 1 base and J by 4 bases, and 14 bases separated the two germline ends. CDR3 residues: CASSLGPTTGYEQYF. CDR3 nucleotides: TGTGCCAGCAGCTTAGGCCCCACGACGGGGTACGAGCAGTACTTC.

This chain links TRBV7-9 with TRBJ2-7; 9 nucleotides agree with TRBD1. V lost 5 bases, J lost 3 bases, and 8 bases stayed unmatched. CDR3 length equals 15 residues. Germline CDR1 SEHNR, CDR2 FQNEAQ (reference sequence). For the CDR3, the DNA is TGTGCCAGCAGCCCCCGGACAGGGGTGATCTACGAGCAGTACTTC. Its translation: CASSPRTGVIYEQYF.

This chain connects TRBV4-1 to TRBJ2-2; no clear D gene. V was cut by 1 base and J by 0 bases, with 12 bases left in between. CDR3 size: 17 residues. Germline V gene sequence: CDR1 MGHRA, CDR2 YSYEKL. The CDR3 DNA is TGCGCCAGCAGCCAAGCTACGAGGCCCTCGAACACCGGGGAGCTGTTTTTT. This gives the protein CASSQATRPSNTGELFF.

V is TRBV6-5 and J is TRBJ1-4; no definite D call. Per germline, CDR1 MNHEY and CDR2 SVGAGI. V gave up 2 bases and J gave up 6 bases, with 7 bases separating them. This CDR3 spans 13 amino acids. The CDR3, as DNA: TGTGCCAGCAGTTACCGGGATTATGAAAAACTGTTTTTT. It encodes CASSYRDYEKLFF.

CDR3 loop: CASNNQGSTGELFF. The CDR3 region has the DNA TGTGCCAGCAACAATCAGGGGAGCACCGGGGAGCTGTTTTTT. The J gene is TRBJ2-2, the V gene TRBV6-6; possible D gene TRBD1, 6 bases. Looked up from germline, CDR1 is MNHNY and CDR2 is SVGAGI (reference sequence). The V end lost 7 bases, the J end lost 4 bases, and 13 bases lay between the germline ends. The CDR3 extends over 14 amino acids.

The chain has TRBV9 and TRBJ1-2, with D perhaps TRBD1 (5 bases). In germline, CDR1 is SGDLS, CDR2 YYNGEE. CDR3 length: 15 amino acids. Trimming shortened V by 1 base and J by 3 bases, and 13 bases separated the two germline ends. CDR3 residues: CASSVFDRWDYGYTF. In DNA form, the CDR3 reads TGTGCCAGCAGCGTATTCGACAGATGGGACTATGGCTACACCTTC. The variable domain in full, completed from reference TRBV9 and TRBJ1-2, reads DSGVTQTPKHLITATGQRVTLRCSPRSGDLSVYWYQQSLDQGLQFLIQYYNGEERAKGNILERFSAQQFPDLHSELNLSSLELGDSALYFCASSVFDRWDYGYTFGSGTRLTVV.

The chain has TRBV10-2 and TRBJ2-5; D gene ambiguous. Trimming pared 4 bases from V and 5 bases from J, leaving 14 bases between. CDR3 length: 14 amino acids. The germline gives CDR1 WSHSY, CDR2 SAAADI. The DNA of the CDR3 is TGCGCCAGCAGTGGGTCCAATAGGCGGGAGACCCAGTACTTC. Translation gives CASSGSNRRETQYF.

The CDR3 nucleotides read TGTGCCACCAGTGACTTTCCGGGACAGGCGCAAACCTTC. Protein sequence: CATSDFPGQAQTF. The chain has TRBV24-1 and TRBJ1-2; 8 bases fit TRBD1. The CDR3 extends over 13 amino acids. The germline gives CDR1 KGHDR, CDR2 SFDVKD. V lost 4 bases and J lost 14; bases outside the gene matches: 11.

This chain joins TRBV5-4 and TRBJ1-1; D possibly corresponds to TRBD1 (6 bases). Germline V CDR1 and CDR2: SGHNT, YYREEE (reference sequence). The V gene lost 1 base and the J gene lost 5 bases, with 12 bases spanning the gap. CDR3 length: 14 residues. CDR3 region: CASSLSGGRTEAFF. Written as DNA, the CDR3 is TGTGCCAGCAGCTTGAGCGGGGGGCGGACTGAAGCTTTCTTT.

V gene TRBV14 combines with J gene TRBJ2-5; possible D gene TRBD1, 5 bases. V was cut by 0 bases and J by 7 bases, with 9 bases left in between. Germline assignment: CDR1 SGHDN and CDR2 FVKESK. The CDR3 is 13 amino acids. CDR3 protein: CASSQDIGVTQYF. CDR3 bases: TGTGCCAGCAGCCAAGATATAGGGGTGACCCAGTACTTC. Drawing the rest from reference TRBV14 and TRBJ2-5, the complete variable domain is EAGVTQFPSHSVIEKGQTVTLRCDPISGHDNLYWYRRVMGKEIKFLLHFVKESKQDESGMPNNRFLAERTGGTYSTLKVQPAELEDSGVYFCASSQDIGVTQYFGPGTRLLVL.

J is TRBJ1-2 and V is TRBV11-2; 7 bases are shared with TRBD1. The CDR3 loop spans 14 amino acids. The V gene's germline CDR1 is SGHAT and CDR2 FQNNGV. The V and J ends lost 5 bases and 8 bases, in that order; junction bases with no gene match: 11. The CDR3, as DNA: TGTGCCAGCAGCAGAACCGGGGACAGTCGCGGCTACACCTTC. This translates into CASSRTGDSRGYTF. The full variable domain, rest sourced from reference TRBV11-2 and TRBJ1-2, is EAGVAQSPRYKIIEKRQSVAFWCNPISGHATLYWYQQILGQGPKLLIQFQNNGVVDDSQLPKDRFSAERLKGVDSTLKIQPAKLEDSAVYLCASSRTGDSRGYTFGSGTRLTVV.

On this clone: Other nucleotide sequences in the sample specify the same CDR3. In nucleotides, the CDR3 is TGCGCCAGCAGCTTATCCGGGACAGGGGGTGACACGCAGTATTTT. Its protein is CASSLSGTGGDTQYF. The chain couples TRBV5-1 to TRBJ2-3, with TRBD1 identical over 11 bases. This CDR3 has 15 residues. V shed 2 bases and J 9 bases; nucleotides not matched to a gene: 8. CDR1 is SGHRS, CDR2 YFSETQ, per germline. Using reference TRBV5-1 and TRBJ2-3 for the parts outside the CDR3, the full variable domain is KAGVTQTPRYLIKTRGQQVTLSCSPISGHRSVSWYQQTPGQGLQFLFEYFSETQRNKGNFPGRFSGRQFSNSRSEMNVSTLELGDSALYLCASSLSGTGGDTQYFGPGTRLTVL.

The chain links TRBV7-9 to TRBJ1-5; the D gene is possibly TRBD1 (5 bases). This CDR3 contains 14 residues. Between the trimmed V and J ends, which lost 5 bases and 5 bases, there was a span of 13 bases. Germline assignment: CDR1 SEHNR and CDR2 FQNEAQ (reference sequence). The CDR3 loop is CASSASGFHQPQHF. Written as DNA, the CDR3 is TGTGCCAGCAGCGCGTCAGGGTTCCATCAGCCCCAGCATTTT.